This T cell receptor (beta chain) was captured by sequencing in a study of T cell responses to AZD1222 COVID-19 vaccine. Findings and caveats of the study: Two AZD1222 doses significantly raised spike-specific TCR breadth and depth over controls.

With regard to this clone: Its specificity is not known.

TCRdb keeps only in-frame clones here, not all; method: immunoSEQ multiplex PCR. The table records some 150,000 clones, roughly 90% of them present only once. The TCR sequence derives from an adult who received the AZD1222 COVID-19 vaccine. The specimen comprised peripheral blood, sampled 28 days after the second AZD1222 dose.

The chain's CDR3 is CASSYRGSDEKLFF. The CDR3 DNA reads TGTGCCAGCAGCTACCGAGGAAGTGATGAAAAACTGTTTTTT. The rearrangement links TRBV5-8 to TRBJ1-4; D remains unclear. This CDR3 spans 14 amino acids. From germline, CDR1 is SGHTS and CDR2 YDEGEE. Deletions cut 3 bases from V and 6 bases from J, with 12 bases between.